This TCR beta chain was captured by sequencing in a study of blood T cell repertoires in COVID-19. Assay: immunoSEQ multiplex PCR; the TCRdb copy retains only in-frame clones and omits some. The repertoire holds about 74,000 clones, roughly 88% seen once, with 2.5% to 3% in the top ten. The CDR3 has 15 amino acids. The V gene lost 8 bases and the J gene lost 7 bases, with 26 bases spanning the gap. Per the germline V gene, CDR1 is GTSNPN and CDR2 is SVGIG (reference sequence). This clonotype originated in a man aged 65 to 85 with active or convalescent COVID-19. The sample consisted of peripheral blood. This chain links TRBV30 with TRBJ1-2; possibly TRBD1 for D (6 bases). The CDR3 nucleotides read TGTGCCGGAACCCTTCGGGGGGGGGCGATAAGTGGCTACACCTTC. Translation gives CAGTLRGGAISGYTF.